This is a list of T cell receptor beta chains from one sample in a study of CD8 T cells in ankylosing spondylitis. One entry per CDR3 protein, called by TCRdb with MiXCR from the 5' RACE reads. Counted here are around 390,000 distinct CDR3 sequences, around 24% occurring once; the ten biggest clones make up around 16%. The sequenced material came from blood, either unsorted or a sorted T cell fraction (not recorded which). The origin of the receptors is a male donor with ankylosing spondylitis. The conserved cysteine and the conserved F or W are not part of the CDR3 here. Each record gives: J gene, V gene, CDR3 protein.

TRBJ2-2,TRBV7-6,ASSLASVSGELF
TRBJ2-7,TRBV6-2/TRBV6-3,ASSTTSGNEQY
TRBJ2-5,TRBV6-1,ASTPTSMTKTQY
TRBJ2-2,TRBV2,ASKGTSEAGELF
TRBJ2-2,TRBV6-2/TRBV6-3,ASTRDSNTGELF
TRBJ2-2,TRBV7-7,ASSQDRVDTGELF
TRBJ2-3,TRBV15,ATSTHYRDTQY
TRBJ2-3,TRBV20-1,SASPAIAGGTDTQY
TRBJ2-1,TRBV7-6,ASSPFIGLSNGVQF
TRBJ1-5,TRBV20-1,SAVKDSYSNQPQH